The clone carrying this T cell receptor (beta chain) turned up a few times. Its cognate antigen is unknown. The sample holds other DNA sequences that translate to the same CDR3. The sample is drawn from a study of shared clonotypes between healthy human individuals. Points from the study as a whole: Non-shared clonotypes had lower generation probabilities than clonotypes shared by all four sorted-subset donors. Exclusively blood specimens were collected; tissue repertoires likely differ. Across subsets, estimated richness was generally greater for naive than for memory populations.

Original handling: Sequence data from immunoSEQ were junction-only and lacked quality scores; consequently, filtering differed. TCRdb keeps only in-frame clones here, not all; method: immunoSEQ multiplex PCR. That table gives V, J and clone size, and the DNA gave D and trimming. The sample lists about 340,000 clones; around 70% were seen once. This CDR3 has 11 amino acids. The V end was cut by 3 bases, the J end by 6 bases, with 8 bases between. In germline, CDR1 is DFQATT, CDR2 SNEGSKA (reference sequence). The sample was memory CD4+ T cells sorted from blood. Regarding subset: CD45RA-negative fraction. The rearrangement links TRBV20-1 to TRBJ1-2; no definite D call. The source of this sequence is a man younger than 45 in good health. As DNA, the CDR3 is TGCAGTGCTAGTGCGGGAAATGGCTACACCTTC. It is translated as CSASAGNGYTF.